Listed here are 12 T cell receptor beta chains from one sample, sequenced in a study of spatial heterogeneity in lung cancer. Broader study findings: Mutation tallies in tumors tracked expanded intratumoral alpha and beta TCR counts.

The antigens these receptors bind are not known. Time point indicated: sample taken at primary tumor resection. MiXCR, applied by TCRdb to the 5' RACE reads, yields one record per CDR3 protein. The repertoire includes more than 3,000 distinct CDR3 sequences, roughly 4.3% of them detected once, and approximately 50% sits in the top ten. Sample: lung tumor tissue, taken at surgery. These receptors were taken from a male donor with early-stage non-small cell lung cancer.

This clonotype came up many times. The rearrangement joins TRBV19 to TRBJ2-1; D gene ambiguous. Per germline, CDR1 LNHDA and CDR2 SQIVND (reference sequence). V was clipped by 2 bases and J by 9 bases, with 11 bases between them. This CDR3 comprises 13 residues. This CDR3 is CASSIYIRREQFF. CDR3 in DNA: TGTGCCAGTAGTATATATATTAGGCGTGAGCAGTTCTTC.

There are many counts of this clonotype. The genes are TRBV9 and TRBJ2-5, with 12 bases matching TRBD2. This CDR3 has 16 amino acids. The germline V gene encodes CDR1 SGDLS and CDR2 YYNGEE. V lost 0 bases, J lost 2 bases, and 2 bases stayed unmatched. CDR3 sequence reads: CASSVGTSGDQETQYF. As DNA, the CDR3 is TGTGCCAGCAGCGTAGGGACTAGCGGGGATCAAGAGACCCAGTACTTC.

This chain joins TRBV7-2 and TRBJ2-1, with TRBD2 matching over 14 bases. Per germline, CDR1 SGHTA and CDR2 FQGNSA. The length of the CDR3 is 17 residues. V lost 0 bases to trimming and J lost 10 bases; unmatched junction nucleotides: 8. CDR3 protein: CASSLAAGTSGRVEQFF. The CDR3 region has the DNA TGTGCCAGCAGCTTAGCAGCGGGGACTAGCGGGAGAGTAGAGCAGTTCTTC.

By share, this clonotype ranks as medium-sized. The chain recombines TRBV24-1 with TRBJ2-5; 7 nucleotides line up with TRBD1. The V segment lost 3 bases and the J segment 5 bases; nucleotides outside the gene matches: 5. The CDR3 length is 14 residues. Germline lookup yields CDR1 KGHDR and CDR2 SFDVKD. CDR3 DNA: TGTGCCACCAGTGATGCGACAGGGACGGAGACCCAGTACTTC. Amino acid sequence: CATSDATGTETQYF.

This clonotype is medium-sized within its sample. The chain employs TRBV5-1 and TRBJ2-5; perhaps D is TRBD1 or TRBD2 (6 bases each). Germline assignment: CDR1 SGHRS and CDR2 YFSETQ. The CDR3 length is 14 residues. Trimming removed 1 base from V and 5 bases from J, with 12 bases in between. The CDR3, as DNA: TGCGCCAGCAGCTTGCCCGGGGGCCGGGAGACCCAGTACTTC. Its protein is CASSLPGGRETQYF.

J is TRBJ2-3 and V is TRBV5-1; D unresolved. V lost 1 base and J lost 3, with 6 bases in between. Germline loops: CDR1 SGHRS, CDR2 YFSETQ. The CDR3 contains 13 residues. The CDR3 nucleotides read TGCGCCAGCAGCTTGCGAAGAACAGATACGCAGTATTTT. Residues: CASSLRRTDTQYF.

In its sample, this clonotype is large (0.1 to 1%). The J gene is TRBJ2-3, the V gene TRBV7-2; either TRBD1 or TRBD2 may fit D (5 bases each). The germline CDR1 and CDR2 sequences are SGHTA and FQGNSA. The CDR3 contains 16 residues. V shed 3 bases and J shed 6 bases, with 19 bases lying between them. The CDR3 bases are TGTGCCAGCAGCTTGGAGTTAACGCGAGGGGCCGATACGCAGTATTTT. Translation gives CASSLELTRGADTQYF.

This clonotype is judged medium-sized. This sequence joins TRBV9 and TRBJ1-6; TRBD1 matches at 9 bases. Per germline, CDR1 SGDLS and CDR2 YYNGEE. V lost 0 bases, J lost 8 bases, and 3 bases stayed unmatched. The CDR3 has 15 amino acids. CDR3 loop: CASSVGRTGDSPLHF. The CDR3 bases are TGTGCCAGCAGCGTAGGGAGGACAGGGGATTCACCCCTCCACTTT.

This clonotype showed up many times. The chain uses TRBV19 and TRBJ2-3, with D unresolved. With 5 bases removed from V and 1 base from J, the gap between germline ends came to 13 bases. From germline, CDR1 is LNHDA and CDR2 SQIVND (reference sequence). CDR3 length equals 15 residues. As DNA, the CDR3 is TGTGCCAGTAGTCTTACGGCAGCCGGCACAGATACGCAGTATTTT. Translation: CASSLTAAGTDTQYF. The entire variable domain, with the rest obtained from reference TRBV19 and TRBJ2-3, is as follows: DGGITQSPKYLFRKEGQNVTLSCEQNLNHDAMYWYRQDPGQGLRLIYYSQIVNDFQKGDIAEGYSVSREKKESFPLTVTSAQKNPTAFYLCASSLTAAGTDTQYFGPGTRLTVL.

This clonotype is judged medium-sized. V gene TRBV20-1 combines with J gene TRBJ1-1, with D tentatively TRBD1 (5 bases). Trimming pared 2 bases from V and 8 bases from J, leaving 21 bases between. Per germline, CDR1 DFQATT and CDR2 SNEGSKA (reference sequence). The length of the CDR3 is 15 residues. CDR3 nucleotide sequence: TGCAGTGCTAGATCCGAGGGAACGGGGACTCCCGAAGCTTTCTTT. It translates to CSARSEGTGTPEAFF.

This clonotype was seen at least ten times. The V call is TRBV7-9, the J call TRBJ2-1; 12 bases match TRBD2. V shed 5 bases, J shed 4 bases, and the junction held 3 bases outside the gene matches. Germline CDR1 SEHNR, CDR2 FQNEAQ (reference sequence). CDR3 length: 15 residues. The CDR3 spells CASSLGLAGYNEQFF. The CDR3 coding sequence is TGTGCCAGCAGCCTTGGACTAGCGGGGTACAATGAGCAGTTCTTC.

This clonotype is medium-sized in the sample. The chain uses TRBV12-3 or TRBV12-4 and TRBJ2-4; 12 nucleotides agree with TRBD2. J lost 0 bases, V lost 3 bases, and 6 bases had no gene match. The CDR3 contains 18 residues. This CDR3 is CASSFGLAGGLAKNIQYF. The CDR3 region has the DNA TGTGCCAGCAGTTTCGGGCTAGCGGGAGGGCTAGCCAAAAACATTCAGTACTTC.